These 27 T cell receptor beta chains came from one sample sequenced in a study of low-dose radiotherapy and immunotherapy resistance in tumors. With TRAV- and TRBV-specific primers, first-strand cDNA was made, covering the alpha and beta chains. TCRs were amplified for approximately 21 PCR cycles with a constant-region primer and V-primer adapter. In TCRdb, the reads were re-called with MiXCR into one record per CDR3 protein. The sample holds 80,000 to 95,000 distinct CDR3 sequences, under 10% seen once. The sample's time point: before trial treatment. The sample consisted of PBMCs, taken before treatment. All receptors come from a male donor with prostate cancer.

Of note for this clonotype: This sequence is one base from a far larger clone and is likely a read error. The V and J genes are TRBV9 and TRBJ2-1; 7 bases agree with TRBD2. This CDR3 spans 15 amino acids. Germline trimming cut 0 bases from V and 13 bases from J; bases unmatched to any gene: 13. Germline values: CDR1 SGDLS, CDR2 YYNGEE. This chain's CDR3 is CASSVAAFAGETQFF. The CDR3 DNA follows: TGTGCCAGCAGCGTAGCGGCCTTCGCGGGGGAGACCCAGTTCTTC.

At least ten counts were recorded for this clonotype. The chain combines TRBV5-6 with TRBJ2-3; 8 nucleotides match TRBD2. This CDR3 has 18 residues. Looked up from germline, CDR1 is SGHDT and CDR2 is YYEEEE. Trimming removed 1 base from V and 2 bases from J; junction bases left unmatched: 12. CDR3: CASSLPGAGVRPTDTQYF. The CDR3 nucleotides are TGTGCCAGCAGCTTGCCGGGAGCGGGGGTGAGGCCCACAGATACGCAGTATTTT. The entire variable domain, with the rest obtained from reference TRBV5-6 and TRBJ2-3, is as follows: DAGVTQSPTHLIKTRGQQVTLRCSPKSGHDTVSWYQQALGQGPQFIFQYYEEEERQRGNFPDRFSGHQFPNYSSELNVNALLLGDSALYLCASSLPGAGVRPTDTQYFGPGTRLTVL.

This clonotype was counted ten times or more. The rearrangement links TRBV7-2 to TRBJ2-3; D tentatively fits TRBD1 or TRBD2 (5 bases each). The CDR3 consists of 16 residues. Germline CDR1 reads SGHTA; CDR2 reads FQGNSA. The V end lost 3 bases, the J end lost 0 bases, and 13 bases lay between the germline ends. DNA of the CDR3: TGTGCCAGCAGCTTTGAGGGGAAGACTAGCACAGATACGCAGTATTTT. As protein: CASSFEGKTSTDTQYF.

This clonotype has more than one count but fewer than ten. V and J are TRBV20-1 and TRBJ2-7; no definite D call. The CDR3 is made up of 14 amino acids. The germline CDR1 and CDR2 sequences are DFQATT and SNEGSKA (reference sequence). The V end was cut by 2 bases, the J end by 4 bases, with 15 bases between. CDR3 in amino acids: CSARSDVFYYEQYF. The CDR3 DNA is TGCAGTGCTAGATCTGATGTGTTTTATTACGAGCAGTACTTC.

The table lists this clonotype with many counts. The chain carries TRBV20-1 and TRBJ2-1; 14 bases are a match to TRBD2. The CDR3 contains 14 residues. From germline, CDR1 is DFQATT and CDR2 SNEGSKA (reference sequence). J lost 9 bases, V lost 3 bases, and 4 bases had no gene match. As DNA, the CDR3 is TGCAGTGCTAGGGGACTAGCGGGAGCGGTTGAGCAGTTCTTC. It encodes CSARGLAGAVEQFF.

Ten or more counts support this clonotype. The chain has TRBV18 and TRBJ1-1; no firm D call. Deletions cut 4 bases from V and 7 bases from J, with 7 bases between. The CDR3 totals 11 residues. From germline, CDR1 is KGHSH and CDR2 LQKENI. The chain's CDR3 is CASSQNNEAFF. The CDR3, as DNA: TGTGCCAGCTCACAAAATAATGAAGCTTTCTTT.

This clonotype was counted many times. The chain combines TRBV28 with TRBJ2-3, with 7 bases aligning to TRBD1. V lost 11 bases and J lost 6; bases outside the gene matches: 5. This CDR3 comprises 11 residues. Germline lookup yields CDR1 MDHEN and CDR2 SYDVKM. CDR3 bases: TGTGCCGGGGGCAGGGGGGATACGCAGTATTTT. It yields the protein CAGGRGDTQYF.

This clonotype was picked up many times. V is TRBV7-8 and J is TRBJ2-1; 7 positions match TRBD1. Trimming took 4 bases from V and 7 from J; bases not matched to a gene: 4. Germline V CDR1 and CDR2: SGHVS, FQNEAQ. The CDR3 is 13 amino acids. The CDR3 nucleotides are TGTGCCAGCAGCTCTCAACAGGGGAATGAGCAGTTCTTC. It codes for CASSSQQGNEQFF. The whole variable domain, filled in from reference TRBV7-8 and TRBJ2-1, reads GAGVSQSPRYKVAKRGQDVALRCDPISGHVSLFWYQQALGQGPEFLTYFQNEAQLDKSGLPSDRFFAERPEGSVSTLKIQRTQQEDSAVYLCASSSQQGNEQFFGPGTRLTVL.

This clonotype was detected many times. The genes are TRBV10-3 and TRBJ1-5, with D unclear. Per germline, CDR1 ENHRY and CDR2 SYGVKD. The CDR3 is made up of 12 amino acids. V lost 6 bases and J 0 bases, leaving 3 bases between the germline ends. CDR3 DNA sequence: TGTGCCATCAGGATTAGCAATCAGCCCCAGCATTTT. The encoded protein is CAIRISNQPQHF.

In this sample, this clonotype turned up many times. This chain connects TRBV9 to TRBJ2-7; 11 bases align to TRBD2. The CDR3 runs 15 residues. V was clipped by 2 bases and J by 4 bases; unmatched bases: 5. Germline CDR1 reads SGDLS; CDR2 reads YYNGEE. The DNA for the CDR3 is TGTGCCAGCAGCGTTACTAGCGGGAGTTTGTACGAGCAGTACTTC. It is translated as CASSVTSGSLYEQYF.

At least ten counts were recorded for this clonotype. The chain combines TRBV2 with TRBJ1-4; D gene uncertain. CDR1 is SNHLY, CDR2 FYNNEI, per germline. V dropped 8 bases and J dropped 0 bases, with 7 bases sitting between them. CDR3 length: 13 amino acids. The CDR3 sequence is CASDISTNEKLFF. In nucleotides, the CDR3 is TGTGCCAGCGATATTTCAACTAATGAAAAACTGTTTTTT. Full variable domain (remainder filled in from reference TRBV2 and TRBJ1-4): EPEVTQTPSHQVTQMGQEVILRCVPISNHLYFYWYRQILGQKVEFLVSFYNNEISEKSEIFDDQFSVERPDGSNFTLKIRSTKLEDSAMYFCASDISTNEKLFFGSGTQLSVL.

This clonotype was observed at least ten times. The chain uses TRBV29-1 and TRBJ2-2; D gene uncertain. This CDR3 has 13 residues. Germline CDR1 SQVTM, CDR2 ANQGSEA. V was shortened by 5 bases and J by 4 bases, with 11 bases between the two germline ends. The CDR3 reads CSVNRGGTGELFF. CDR3 coding DNA: TGCAGCGTTAACCGCGGCGGCACCGGGGAGCTGTTTTTT.

This clonotype occurred many times. The J gene is TRBJ2-2, the V gene TRBV7-2, with D possibly matching TRBD2 (5 bases). The CDR3 runs 17 residues. CDR1 and CDR2 from the germline V gene are SGHTA and FQGNSA. The V and J ends lost 4 bases and 5 bases respectively, with 20 bases between them. The CDR3 protein is CASSSPGPGRGTGELFF. CDR3 DNA: TGTGCCAGCAGCTCCCCAGGTCCGGGGAGAGGAACCGGGGAGCTGTTTTTT.

Ten or more counts support this clonotype. CDR3 DNA sequence: TGTGCCAGCAGACCAACCGGTGGTACAGGGTGGAGCGGGAGGGCAATGGATACGCAGTATTTT. It encodes CASRPTGGTGWSGRAMDTQYF. The chain employs TRBV7-8 and TRBJ2-3; 10 positions agree with TRBD2. V gave up 6 bases and J gave up 6 bases; unmatched junction bases: 27. Germline V gene lookup returns CDR1 SGHVS and CDR2 FQNEAQ. CDR3 length equals 21 residues.

The J gene is TRBJ2-1, the V gene TRBV18; D unresolved. This CDR3 region has 15 residues. Trimming cost V 3 bases and J 0 bases, with 9 bases left between them. CDR1 is KGHSH, CDR2 LQKENI, per germline. The CDR3 spells CASSPTESSYNEQFF. For the CDR3, the DNA is TGTGCCAGCTCACCCACAGAGAGCTCCTACAATGAGCAGTTCTTC. The whole variable domain, remainder taken from reference TRBV18 and TRBJ2-1, is NAGVMQNPRHLVRRRGQEARLRCSPMKGHSHVYWYRQLPEEGLKFMVYLQKENIIDESGMPKERFSAEFPKEGPSILRIQQVVRGDSAAYFCASSPTESSYNEQFFGPGTRLTVL.

The chain employs TRBV12-3 or TRBV12-4 and TRBJ1-5; D not certain. The CDR3 runs to 13 residues. The V gene lost 9 bases and the J gene lost 3 bases, with 12 bases spanning the gap. Here the CDR3 DNA reads TGTGCCAGTCGACTGGCGACCAATCAGCCCCAGCATTTT. Encoded protein: CASRLATNQPQHF.

This clonotype was found many times. The rearrangement uses TRBV5-1 and TRBJ1-2; TRBD1 aligns across 11 bases. V trimming: 0 bases; J trimming: 6 bases; junction bases outside the gene matches: 1. This CDR3 has 14 residues. CDR1 is SGHRS, CDR2 YFSETQ, per germline. CDR3 region: CASSLGTGGNGYTF. CDR3 DNA sequence: TGCGCCAGCAGCTTGGGGACAGGGGGCAATGGCTACACCTTC.

This clonotype was seen at least ten times. The J gene is TRBJ2-3, the V gene TRBV5-1; D might be TRBD1 (6 bases). With 4 bases removed from V and 0 bases from J, the gap between germline ends came to 15 bases. This CDR3 contains 16 residues. Germline V lookup: CDR1 SGHRS, CDR2 YFSETQ. CDR3 DNA: TGCGCCAGCAGCACGCAGACAGGCATGAGCACAGATACGCAGTATTTT. Translating it yields CASSTQTGMSTDTQYF.

This clonotype was seen ten or more times. V usage is TRBV29-1 and J usage is TRBJ2-3, with 7 bases lining up with TRBD2. Germline V gene data show CDR1 as SQVTM and CDR2 as ANQGSEA. The CDR3 contains 13 residues. Trimming removed 6 bases from V and 0 bases from J; junction bases left unmatched: 3. The CDR3 DNA sequence: TGCAGCGTGACTAGCAGTAGCACAGATACGCAGTATTTT. It is translated as CSVTSSSTDTQYF.

This clonotype showed up many times. This sequence joins TRBV7-2 and TRBJ1-3; 7 bases map to TRBD1. The junction had 13 bases not matched to a gene; V was cut back by 5 bases and J by 9 bases. The CDR3 is made up of 15 amino acids. Germline-derived CDR1 and CDR2 are SGHTA and FQGNSA. CDR3 in amino acids: CASSRDRAQGGTIYF. The CDR3 DNA follows: TGTGCCAGCAGCCGTGACAGGGCCCAAGGCGGCACCATATATTTT.

This clonotype was detected many times. V and J are TRBV6-2 or TRBV6-3 and TRBJ2-1; 12 nucleotides agree with TRBD2. CDR3 length: 17 residues. Germline V CDR1 and CDR2: MNHEY, SVGEGT. The V segment lost 6 bases and the J segment 4 bases; nucleotides outside the gene matches: 10. For the CDR3, the DNA is TGTGCCAGCAGCCGTCGGACTAGCGGGACTTTATACAATGAGCAGTTCTTC. Translation: CASSRRTSGTLYNEQFF.

This clonotype has at least ten counts. The chain uses TRBV11-2 and TRBJ2-7; D is uncertain. The CDR3 has 13 amino acids. Per germline, CDR1 SGHAT and CDR2 FQNNGV. Deletions cut 3 bases from V and 6 bases from J, with 12 bases between. CDR3 nucleotides: TGTGCCAGCAGCTTGGGATCCTCGATCGAGCAGTACTTC. This translates into CASSLGSSIEQYF.

This clonotype was recorded many times. V usage is TRBV3-1 and J usage is TRBJ1-2; 9 bases line up with TRBD1. This CDR3 spans 15 amino acids. The V gene end was trimmed by 4 bases and the J gene end by 6 bases; junction bases not matched to a gene: 9. Germline values: CDR1 LGHDT, CDR2 YNNKEL (reference sequence). The DNA for the CDR3 is TGTGCCAGCAGCCCGACGGGGGACAGGGACCATGGCTACACCTTC. Protein product: CASSPTGDRDHGYTF.

Comment on this clonotype: Given a far larger clone just one base away, this is likely a sequencing read error. This sequence joins TRBV6-8 and TRBJ2-1, with 7 bases aligning to TRBD2. Germline values: CDR1 MNHGY, CDR2 SAAAGT. CDR3 length: 15 residues. With V trimmed by 6 bases and J by 10 bases, 15 bases remained unmatched. CDR3 amino acids: CASRRGGSSSYEQFF. DNA of the CDR3: TGTGCCAGCAGAAGGGGAGGGAGTTCCTCCTACGAGCAGTTCTTC.

This clonotype was observed at least ten times. The CDR3 here is CASSYSRTNSYNEQFF. The CDR3 nucleotides read TGTGCCAGCAGTTACTCCAGAACTAACTCCTACAATGAGCAGTTCTTC. The chain is built from TRBV6-2 or TRBV6-3 and TRBJ2-1; unclear D gene. Germline V lookup: CDR1 MNHEY, CDR2 SVGEGT. Trimming removed 0 bases at V and 0 bases at J, with 9 bases between. CDR3 length: 16 residues.

This clonotype was observed at least ten times. The gene calls are TRBV7-9 and TRBJ1-5; D perhaps matches TRBD1 (5 bases). The CDR3 has 13 residues. Germline CDR1 is SEHNR and CDR2 is FQNEAQ (reference sequence). The germline V and J ends were trimmed by 4 bases and 8 bases, with 12 bases remaining between them. CDR3 nucleotide sequence: TGTGCCAGCAGCTCCGGGGGGTTAGAGCCCCAGCATTTT. Protein sequence: CASSSGGLEPQHF.

This clonotype was counted many times. This rearrangement joins TRBV14 to TRBJ2-3; TRBD2 matches at 11 bases. Losses at the gene ends were 1 base for V and 3 bases for J; bases not matched to a gene: 0. Germline V lookup: CDR1 SGHDN, CDR2 FVKESK. The length of the CDR3 is 15 residues. The DNA of the CDR3 is TGTGCCAGCAGCCAAGGACTAGCGGGGACAGATACGCAGTATTTT. It specifies CASSQGLAGTDTQYF.